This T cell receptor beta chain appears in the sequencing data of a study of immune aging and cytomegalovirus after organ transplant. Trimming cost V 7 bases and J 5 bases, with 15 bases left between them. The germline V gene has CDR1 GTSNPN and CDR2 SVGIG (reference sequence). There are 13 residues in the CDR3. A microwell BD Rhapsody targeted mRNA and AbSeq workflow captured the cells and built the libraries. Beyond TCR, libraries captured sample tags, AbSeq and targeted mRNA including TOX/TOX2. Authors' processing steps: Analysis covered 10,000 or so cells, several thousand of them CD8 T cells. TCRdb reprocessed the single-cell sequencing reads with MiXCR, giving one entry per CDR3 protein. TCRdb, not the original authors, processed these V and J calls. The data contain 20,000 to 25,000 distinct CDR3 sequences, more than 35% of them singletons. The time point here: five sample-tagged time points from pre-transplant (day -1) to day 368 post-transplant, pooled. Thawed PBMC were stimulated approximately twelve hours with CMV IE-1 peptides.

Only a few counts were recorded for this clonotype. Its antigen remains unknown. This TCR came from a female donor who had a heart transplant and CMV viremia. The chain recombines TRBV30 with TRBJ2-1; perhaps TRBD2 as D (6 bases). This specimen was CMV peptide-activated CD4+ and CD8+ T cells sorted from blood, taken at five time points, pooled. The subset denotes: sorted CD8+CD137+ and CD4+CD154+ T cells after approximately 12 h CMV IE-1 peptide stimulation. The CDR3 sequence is CASRDFNDNEQFF. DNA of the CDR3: TGTGCCTCCCGGGACTTCAACGACAATGAGCAGTTCTTC.